Given below is one T cell receptor (beta chain) in context. At least ten counts were recorded for this clone. It has no known antigen specificity. Qualities for individual bases were not recorded, and no much larger clone is one base off. V and J are truncated by 6 bases and 1 base respectively, leaving an intervening sequence of 14 bases. Sequences MNHEY (CDR1) and SMNVEV (CDR2) are obtained from the germline V gene (reference sequence). Inclusive of the bounding cysteine and phenylalanine, the CDR3 is 15 residues long. The read is trimmed to its CDR3 DNA, 45 bases read in frame from base 1. These data are taken from a study of beta chain features in type 1 diabetes (dated by TCRdb to 2016 to 2019). Looking at the study overall: Mean age, gender distribution, total cell number and subset yield did not differ between patients and healthy donors. Whereas all 30 or so donors provided naive and central memory subsets, regulatory and stem cell-like memory subsets were isolated from just 8 patients and about 8 healthy donors. In the study, TCRB repertoires of sorted circulating CD4+ T cell subsets from recently diagnosed type 1 diabetes patients were compared with those of matched healthy donors. A total of 100 million to 110 million sorted cells were examined across all samples, and a strong correlation was observed between cell number per subset and RNA yield. Overall study outcomes, separate from this receptor: In all four CD4+ subsets, TCRB CDR3 length was moderately but significantly shorter in type 1 diabetes patients. PCR may preferentially amplify shorter templates, but because patient and control samples were amplified and corrected together, any resulting skew would affect both groups equally. At VDJ recombination sites, patients with type 1 diabetes made fewer insertions and deleted more nucleotides, a pattern implying thymic rearrangement abnormalities. Naive, central memory and regulatory TCRB repertoires appeared more similar among patients than among healthy donors. Because small numbers of individuals were included in the HLA sub-analyses, any influence of HLA type on TCRB rearrangement was left unresolved. Because cDNA was sequenced instead of genomic DNA, activated cells with high expression could be over-represented, although the groups did not differ in activation or CD3 levels.

The entire amount of isolated RNA was reverse transcribed using the High Capacity cDNA Reverse Transcription Kit, so the sequenced TCRB transcripts were expressed ones. Naive, central memory and regulatory T cell samples underwent deep immunoSEQ sequencing, averaging roughly 3.3 million total reads per sample. Sorted cells were lysed in RLT buffer, and RNA was extracted using DNase-treated RNeasy Micro or Mini kits according to cell number. To prevent cross-contamination, each cell subset was processed individually, whereas patient and healthy donor samples were processed jointly. TCRB sequences were amplified from cDNA with the immunoSEQ multiplex PCR, producing 87-bp fragments spanning the CDR3 region. The amplicons were sequenced using the Illumina HiSeq platform. Per the source publication's procedure: PCR bias was computationally corrected using synthetic template baselines, reads within Hamming distance 2 were collapsed, and singletons that could not be merged were discarded. Reads were aligned against IMGT to assign V, D and J genes, CDR3 length and insertions or deletions at six rearrangement sites. Clonotype counts were normalized to sorted cell number within each subset before computing true diversity and Gini coefficients with the tcR R package. The overlap coefficient, calculated on TCRB nucleotide sequences, was used to measure repertoire sharing. TCRdb's version of the immuneACCESS table is confined to in-frame rearrangements and falls short of the full clone set. An unresolved V gene accounts for under half of the shortfall where checked; the remainder is of unknown origin. The DNA was the basis for D and trimming; V, J and clone size are from that table. In this sample the table shows roughly 300,000 clones, roughly 8% of which occur a single time. The ten most abundant clones make up around 0.45% of the sample.

From each donor, a single peripheral blood sample of around 0.12 L on average was drawn into heparinised tubes. A BD FACSAria II and a panel including CD45RO, CCR7, CD25, CD127, CD95 and CD27 were used to sort naive, central memory, regulatory and stem cell-like memory CD4+ T cells. All sorted populations exceeded 95% purity. PBMCs were isolated right away by Lymphoprep density gradient centrifugation and were stained directly, without culture. Samples were stained and sorted in pairs, with one healthy donor and one patient per experiment, so that batch effects were minimized. Sequenced input: central memory CD4+ T cells from blood. The sequence derives from a woman younger than 35 in good health. Recombination linked TRBV27 to TRBJ2-3, and the D gene may be TRBD1, 5 bases matching. Here is the DNA: TGTGCCAGCAGCGAAGGGGTGGTCCGCACAGATACGCAGTATTTT. Its protein reads: CASSEGVVRTDTQYF.